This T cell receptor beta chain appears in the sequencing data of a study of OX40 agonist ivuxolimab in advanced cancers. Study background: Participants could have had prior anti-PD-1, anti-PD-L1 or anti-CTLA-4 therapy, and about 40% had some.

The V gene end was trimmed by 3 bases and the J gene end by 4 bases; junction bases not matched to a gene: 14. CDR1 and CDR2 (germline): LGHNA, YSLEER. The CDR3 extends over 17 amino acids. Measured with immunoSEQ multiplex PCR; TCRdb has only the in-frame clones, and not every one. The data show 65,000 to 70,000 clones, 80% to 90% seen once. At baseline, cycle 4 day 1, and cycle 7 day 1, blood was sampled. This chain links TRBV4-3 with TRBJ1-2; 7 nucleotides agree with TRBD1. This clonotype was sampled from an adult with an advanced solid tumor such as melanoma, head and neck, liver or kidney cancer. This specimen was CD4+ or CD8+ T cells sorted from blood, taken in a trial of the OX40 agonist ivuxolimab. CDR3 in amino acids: CASSQDEGTAFLYGYTF. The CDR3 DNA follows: TGCGCCAGCAGCCAGGACGAAGGGACAGCTTTTCTCTATGGCTACACCTTC.